Only one count was recorded for the clone carrying this T cell receptor beta chain. What it binds is unknown. The record originates from a study of tumor-infiltrating lymphocytes in primary liver carcinoma. As for the study in general: The yield of productive TCRbeta reads per sample was roughly 3.5 to 7.13 million and was similar across tissue types. Study observations and caveats: Only around 7-25% of top clones occurred in all five tumor regions. For tumor-adjacent and tumor-blood pairs, overlap was less than that seen for tumor region pairs.

Joint extraction of RNA and DNA used roughly 20-33 mg of bulk tissue that was unsorted. The V end was cut by 5 bases, the J end by 9 bases, with 11 bases between. Germline CDR1 is LNHDA and CDR2 is SQIVND (reference sequence). CDR3 length: 12 residues. Reverse transcription of about 500 ng total RNA with a constant-region primer produced TCR beta cDNA. Libraries for TCR beta were built through three nested multiplex PCR rounds, which together made up a slightly modified ARM-PCR procedure. TRBV1-TRBV30 forward primers and a C-beta reverse primer were used in the first two PCR rounds, which each ran for around 11 cycles. TCRdb independently ran MiXCR on the multiplex PCR reads; one entry per CDR3 protein. This table has around 70,000 distinct CDR3 sequences, 60% to 80% appearing once.

This rearrangement joins TRBV19 to TRBJ2-1, with D possibly being TRBD1 (5 bases). This receptor was taken from a man aged 35 to 55 with primary liver carcinoma and hepatitis B virus infection. Sequencing input: liver tumor tissue from sampling region 4. As for subset: tumor region T4, right-lateral pole. CDR3 nucleotides: TGTGCCAGTAGTCACAGGTTAGGTGAGCAGTTCTTC. This codes for CASSHRLGEQFF.